This T cell receptor (beta chain) was profiled in a study of breast tumors, draining lymph nodes, adjacent tissues. The lymph nodes were axillary draining lymph nodes from breast cancer patients. Each CDR3 protein is one row after TCRdb ran MiXCR on the multiplex PCR reads. This sample yields around 230,000 distinct CDR3 sequences, of which under 40% are seen a single time; 3% to 4% belongs to the top ten. There are many counts of this clonotype. The sample was axillary lymph node tissue. This sequence was found in a female donor with breast cancer. Some clones in this sample may be carry-over from other donors' samples.

CDR3 sequence: CASSIFSRGGSTDTQYF. The DNA of the CDR3 is TGTGCCAGTAGTATATTCTCGCGAGGCGGGAGCACAGATACGCAGTATTTT. The rearrangement links TRBV19 to TRBJ2-3, with a possible D match to TRBD2 (5 bases). V lost 2 bases and J lost 0, with 15 bases in between. The CDR3 loop spans 17 amino acids. CDR1 and CDR2 from the germline V gene are LNHDA and SQIVND (reference sequence).